This is a list of T cell receptor beta chains from one sample in a study of CXCR3-negative and CXCR3-positive naive CD8 T cells. TCRdb re-analyzed the 5' RACE reads; it lists each CDR3 protein once, without DNA. Here the sample table reports tens of thousands of distinct CDR3 sequences. Source material: naive CXCR3- CD8+ T cells from blood. The receptors here all came from a human donor in good health. Some clones in this sample may be carry-over from other donors' samples. Both conserved end residues are part of each CDR3. Clone size is given for some rows only: seen once, a few or many times, or a class if the clone is expanded.

CASSHLGSNTGELFF	NA	TRBJ2-2	TRBV14
CSGREYNEQFF	NA	TRBJ2-1	TRBV29-1
CSVEDGGAVEQFF	medium-sized	TRBJ2-1	TRBV29-1
CASSHGDTFWESEETQYF	NA	TRBJ2-5	TRBV14
CASSGQKETQYF	NA	TRBJ2-5	TRBV6-6
CASSLGASGGTEAFF	NA	TRBJ1-1	TRBV5-1
CASTRVEGDTGELFF	NA	TRBJ2-2	TRBV5-4
CSVEQTEDNEQFF	NA	TRBJ2-1	TRBV29-1
CASRLDRLASYEQYF	NA	TRBJ2-7	TRBV6-5
CASSPGPSYNVQFF	NA	TRBJ2-1	TRBV11-2
CASSSPAGGNTNTQYF	NA	TRBJ2-4	TRBV28
CASSYSTSTDTQYF	NA	TRBJ2-3	TRBV6-2/TRBV6-3
CASSDLWGEGSYEQYF	NA	TRBJ2-7	TRBV5-6
CASSYLRDQSYNEQFF	NA	TRBJ2-1	TRBV6-2/TRBV6-3
CASSPGQGYEQYF	NA	TRBJ2-7	TRBV27
CASGRQGFNYGYTF	NA	TRBJ1-2	TRBV6-2/TRBV6-3
CASGDSGQSSYEQYF	NA	TRBJ2-7	TRBV6-5
CASSLSPGNIQYF	NA	TRBJ2-4	TRBV28
CATSRGSNTEAFF	NA	TRBJ1-1	TRBV15
CASSSGLAIAYEQYF	NA	TRBJ2-7	TRBV7-9
CASSLRSDRHFNQPQHF	NA	TRBJ1-5	TRBV7-2
CASSLTQTPTETQYF	NA	TRBJ2-5	TRBV7-3
CASSFKKVDFEKLFF	NA	TRBJ1-4	TRBV28
CASSFSWRGINEQFF	NA	TRBJ2-1	TRBV27
CASSPDRHSNQPQHF	NA	TRBJ1-5	TRBV18
CASSLTGSSYNEQFF	NA	TRBJ2-1	TRBV7-9
CASSGGASDTQYF	NA	TRBJ2-3	TRBV9
CASSQEAYRVSYEQYF	NA	TRBJ2-7	TRBV4-3
CASSLIVRGDTQYF	NA	TRBJ2-3	TRBV5-5
CATSIHTGLSTGELFF	NA	TRBJ2-2	TRBV15
CATSRVEGASDGELFF	medium-sized	TRBJ2-2	TRBV15
CASRGLAGDNEQFF	NA	TRBJ2-1	TRBV5-1
CASSTGLAGDTQYF	NA	TRBJ2-3	TRBV7-2
CASSDGVGEQYF	NA	TRBJ2-7	TRBV5-1
CSARDIARGELFF	NA	TRBJ2-2	TRBV20-1
CASSFKSYNEQFF	NA	TRBJ2-1	TRBV28
CASSATGVAEAFF	NA	TRBJ1-1	TRBV9
CASREEVGDYEQYF	NA	TRBJ2-7	TRBV6-6
CASEDRSISGNTIYF	NA	TRBJ1-3	TRBV2
CASSLGSISYNEQFF	NA	TRBJ2-1	TRBV7-9
CASSDGTGGTDTQYF	NA	TRBJ2-3	TRBV6-4
CSASAQPNYEQYF	NA	TRBJ2-7	TRBV20-1
CATSDFDSYEQYF	NA	TRBJ2-7	TRBV24-1
CSARTSGSYEQYF	NA	TRBJ2-7	TRBV20-1
CASSPSSGTPFLDGYTF	NA	TRBJ1-2	TRBV7-3
CASSFKGGGSYEQYF	NA	TRBJ2-7	TRBV28
CASQGAYNEQFF	NA	TRBJ2-1	TRBV9